This T cell receptor beta chain originates from a study of human T cells and chemical hapten exposure. Study-level background: Diagnoses of alopecia areata, totalis or universalis occurred in mostly female patients. Study-level points and caveats: Controls formed significantly fewer large CDR3 similarity clusters than expanded TCRs did.

This sample's time point: patch test 1, 2 weeks after DPC sensitization. Indicated treatment: therapeutic diphenylcyclopropenone sensitization with weekly scalp DPC. From the RACE reads, TCRdb called clonotypes with MiXCR, one entry per CDR3 protein. The sample has nearly 350,000 distinct CDR3 sequences, around 7% seen once. Concerning this clonotype: Its target is not known.

V gave up 6 bases and J gave up 2 bases; unmatched junction bases: 13. The CDR3 totals 16 residues. Germline CDR1 is SQVTM and CDR2 is ANQGSEA. Sequencing was performed on whole blood, taken in connection with sensitization to the hapten diphenylcyclopropenone (DPC). The TCR comes from a young woman with alopecia areata. Some clones in this sample may be carry-over from other donors' samples. J is TRBJ1-1 and V is TRBV29-1; 9 bases are a match to TRBD1. The CDR3 DNA reads as TGCAGCGTCCAACGAGGGACAGGGATGGCCAACACTGAAGCTTTCTTT. Its translation is CSVQRGTGMANTEAFF.